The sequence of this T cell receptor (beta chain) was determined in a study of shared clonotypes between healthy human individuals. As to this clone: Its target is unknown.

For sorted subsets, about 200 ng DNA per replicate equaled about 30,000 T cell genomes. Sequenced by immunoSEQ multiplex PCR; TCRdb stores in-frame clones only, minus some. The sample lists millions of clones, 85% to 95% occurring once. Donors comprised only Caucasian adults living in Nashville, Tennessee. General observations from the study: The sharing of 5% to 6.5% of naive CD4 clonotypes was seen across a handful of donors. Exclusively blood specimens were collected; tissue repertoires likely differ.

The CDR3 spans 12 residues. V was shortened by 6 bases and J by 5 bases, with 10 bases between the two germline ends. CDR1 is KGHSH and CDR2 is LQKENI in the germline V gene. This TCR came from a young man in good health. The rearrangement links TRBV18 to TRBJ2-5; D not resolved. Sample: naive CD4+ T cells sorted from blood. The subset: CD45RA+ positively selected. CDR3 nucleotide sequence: TGTGCCAGCTCGTATCTAGGGGAGACCCAGTACTTC. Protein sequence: CASSYLGETQYF.